This is a list of T cell receptor beta chains from one sample in a study of patients and donors after allogeneic stem cell transplantation. TCRdb analysed the RT-PCR reads with MiXCR anew, one entry per CDR3 protein. The repertoire has over 130,000 distinct CDR3 sequences, about 36% of them found once; the top ten carry around half. The sequenced material came from blood, either unsorted or a sorted T cell fraction (not recorded which). All receptors derive from a human donor who was either an allogeneic HSCT recipient or a stem cell or donor lymphocyte infusion donor (not recorded which). It is not recorded whose cells these are; they may come from a transplant donor. Both conserved end residues are part of each CDR3. Fields, in order: V gene, D gene, J gene, clone size, CDR3 protein, CDR3 DNA. A D gene is named only where the DNA matches it firmly. The size of a clone is reported for some rows only, either as once, few or many, or as a class for expanded clones.

TRBV20-1	TRBD1	TRBJ1-6	few	CSAPLGQGANSPLHF	TGCAGTGCTCCTCTCGGGCAGGGGGCCAATTCACCCCTCCACTTT
TRBV15	-	TRBJ1-1	-	CATNPEGRSEAFF	TGTGCCACCAACCCGGAGGGTAGGTCTGAAGCTTTCTTT
TRBV4-2	TRBD2	TRBJ2-1	once	CASSQSSGGLYNEQFF	TGTGCCAGCAGCCAATCCAGCGGGGGACTATACAATGAGCAGTTCTTC
TRBV20-1	-	TRBJ1-5	few	CSARDQIPSNQPQHF	TGCAGTGCTAGAGATCAGATACCGTCCAATCAGCCCCAGCATTTT
TRBV12-3/TRBV12-4	-	TRBJ1-2	few	CASSLMVGDGYTF	TGTGCCAGCAGTTTAATGGTAGGGGATGGCTACACCTTC
TRBV5-1	-	TRBJ1-1	once	CASSFSDGMNTEAFF	TGCGCCAGCAGCTTTTCGGACGGCATGAACACTGAAGCTTTCTTT
TRBV20-1	TRBD1	TRBJ2-2	-	CSAIRDRGTGELFF	TGCAGTGCTATCCGGGACAGGGGCACCGGGGAGCTGTTTTTT
TRBV7-9	-	TRBJ2-5	many	CASLGGTETQYF	TGTGCCTCTCTGGGGGGCACGGAGACCCAGTACTTC
TRBV12-5	-	TRBJ2-2	-	CASGKTGELFF	TGTGCTAGTGGTAAAACCGGGGAGCTGTTTTTT
TRBV6-5	TRBD1	TRBJ1-2	few	CASSYSGDSPYPLYGYTF	TGTGCCAGCAGTTACTCGGGGGACAGCCCATACCCACTCTATGGCTACACCTTC